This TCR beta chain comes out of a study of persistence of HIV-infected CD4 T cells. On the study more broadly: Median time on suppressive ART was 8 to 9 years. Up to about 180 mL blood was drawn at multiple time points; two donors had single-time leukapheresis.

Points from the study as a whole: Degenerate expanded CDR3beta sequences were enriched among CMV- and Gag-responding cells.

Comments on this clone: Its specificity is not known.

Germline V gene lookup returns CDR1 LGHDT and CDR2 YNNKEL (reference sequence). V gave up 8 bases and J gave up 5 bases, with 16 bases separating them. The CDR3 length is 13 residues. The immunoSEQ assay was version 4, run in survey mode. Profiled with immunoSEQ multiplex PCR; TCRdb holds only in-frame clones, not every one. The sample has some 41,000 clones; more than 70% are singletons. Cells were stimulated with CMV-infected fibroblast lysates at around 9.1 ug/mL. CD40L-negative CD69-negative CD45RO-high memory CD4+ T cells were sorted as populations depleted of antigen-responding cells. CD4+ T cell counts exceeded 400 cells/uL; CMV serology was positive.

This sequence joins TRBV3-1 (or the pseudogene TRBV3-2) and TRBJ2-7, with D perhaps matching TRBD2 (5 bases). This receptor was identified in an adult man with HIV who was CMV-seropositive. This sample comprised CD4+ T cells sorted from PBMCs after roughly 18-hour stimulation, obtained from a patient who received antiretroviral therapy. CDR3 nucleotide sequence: TGTGCCAGCGGATCGCCCCCGAGGGACGAGCAGTACTTC. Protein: CASGSPPRDEQYF.